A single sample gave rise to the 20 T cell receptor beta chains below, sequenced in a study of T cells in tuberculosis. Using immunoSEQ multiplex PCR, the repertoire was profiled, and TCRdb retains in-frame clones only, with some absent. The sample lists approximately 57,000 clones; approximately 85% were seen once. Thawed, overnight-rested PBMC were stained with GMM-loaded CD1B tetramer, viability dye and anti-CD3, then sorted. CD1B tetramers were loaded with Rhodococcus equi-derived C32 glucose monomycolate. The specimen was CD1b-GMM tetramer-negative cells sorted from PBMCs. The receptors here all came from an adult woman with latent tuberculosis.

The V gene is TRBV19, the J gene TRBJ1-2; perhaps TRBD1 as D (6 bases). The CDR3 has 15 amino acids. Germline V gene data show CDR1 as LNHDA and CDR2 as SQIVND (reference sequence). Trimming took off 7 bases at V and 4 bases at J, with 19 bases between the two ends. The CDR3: CASTPARGWLYGYTF. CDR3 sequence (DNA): TGTGCCAGTACCCCAGCCAGGGGCTGGCTCTATGGCTACACCTTC.

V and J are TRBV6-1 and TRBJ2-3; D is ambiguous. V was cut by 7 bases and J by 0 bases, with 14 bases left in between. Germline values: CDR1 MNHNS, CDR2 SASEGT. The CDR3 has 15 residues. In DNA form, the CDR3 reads TGTGCCAGCACCGAACTATTAACTAGCACAGATACGCAGTATTTT. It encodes CASTELLTSTDTQYF.

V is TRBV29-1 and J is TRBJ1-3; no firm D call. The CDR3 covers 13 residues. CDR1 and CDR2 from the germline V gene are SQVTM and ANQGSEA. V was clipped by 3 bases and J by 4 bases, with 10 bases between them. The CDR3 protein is CSVEAGLGNTIYF. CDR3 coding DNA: TGCAGCGTTGAGGCAGGCTTAGGAAACACCATATATTTT.

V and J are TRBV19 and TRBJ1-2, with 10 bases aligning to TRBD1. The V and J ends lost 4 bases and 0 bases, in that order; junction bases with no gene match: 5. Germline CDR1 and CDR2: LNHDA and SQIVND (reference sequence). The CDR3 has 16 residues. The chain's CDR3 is CASSNRDRGSNYGYTF. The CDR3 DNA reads TGTGCCAGTAGTAACCGGGACAGGGGATCTAACTATGGCTACACCTTC.

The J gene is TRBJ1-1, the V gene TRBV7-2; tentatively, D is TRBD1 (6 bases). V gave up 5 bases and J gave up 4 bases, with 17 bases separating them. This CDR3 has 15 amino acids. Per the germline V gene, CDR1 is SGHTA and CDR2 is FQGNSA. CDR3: CASSPQVGGFTEAFF. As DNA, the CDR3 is TGTGCCAGCAGCCCCCAGGTAGGGGGTTTCACTGAAGCTTTCTTT.

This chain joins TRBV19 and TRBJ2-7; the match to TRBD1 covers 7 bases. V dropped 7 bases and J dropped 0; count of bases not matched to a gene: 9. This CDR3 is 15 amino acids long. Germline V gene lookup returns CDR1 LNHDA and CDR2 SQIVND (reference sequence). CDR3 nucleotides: TGTGCCAGTAAAGTGTCCAGGGGGAGCTCCTACGAGCAGTACTTC. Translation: CASKVSRGSSYEQYF.

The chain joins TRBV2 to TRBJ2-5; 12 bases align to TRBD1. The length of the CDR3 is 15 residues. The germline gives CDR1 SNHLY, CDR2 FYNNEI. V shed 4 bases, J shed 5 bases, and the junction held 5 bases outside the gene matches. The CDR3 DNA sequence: TGTGCCAGCAGTGGCGGGACAGGGGGCCGGGAGACCCAGTACTTC. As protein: CASSGGTGGRETQYF.

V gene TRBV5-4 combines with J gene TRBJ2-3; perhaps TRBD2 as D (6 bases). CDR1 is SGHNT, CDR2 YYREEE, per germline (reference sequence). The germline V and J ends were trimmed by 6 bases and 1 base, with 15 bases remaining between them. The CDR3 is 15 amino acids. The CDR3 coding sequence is TGTGCCAGCACCCCCTGGGGGGACGGCACAGATACGCAGTATTTT. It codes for CASTPWGDGTDTQYF. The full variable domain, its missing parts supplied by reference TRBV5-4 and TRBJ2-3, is ETGVTQSPTHLIKTRGQQVTLRCSSQSGHNTVSWYQQALGQGPQFIFQYYREEENGRGNFPPRFSGLQFPNYSSELNVNALELDDSALYLCASTPWGDGTDTQYFGPGTRLTVL.

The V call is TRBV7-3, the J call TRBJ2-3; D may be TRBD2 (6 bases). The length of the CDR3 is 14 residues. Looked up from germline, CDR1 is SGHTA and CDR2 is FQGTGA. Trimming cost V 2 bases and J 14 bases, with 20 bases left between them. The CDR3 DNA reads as TGTGCCAGCAGCTTATTTCCTAGCGCCAACGATCTGTATTTT. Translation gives CASSLFPSANDLYF.

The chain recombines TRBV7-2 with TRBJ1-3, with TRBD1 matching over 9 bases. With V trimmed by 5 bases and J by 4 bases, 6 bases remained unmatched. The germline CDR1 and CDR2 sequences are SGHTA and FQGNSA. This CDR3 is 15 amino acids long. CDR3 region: CASSPLGQGGNTIYF. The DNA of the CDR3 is TGTGCCAGCAGCCCGTTGGGACAGGGAGGAAACACCATATATTTT.

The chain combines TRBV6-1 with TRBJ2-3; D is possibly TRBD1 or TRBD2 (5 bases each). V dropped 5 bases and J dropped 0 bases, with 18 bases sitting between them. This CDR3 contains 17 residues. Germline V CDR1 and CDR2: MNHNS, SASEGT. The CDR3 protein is CASSKGTRGGSTDTQYF. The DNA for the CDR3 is TGTGCCAGCAGTAAAGGGACCCGGGGTGGAAGCACAGATACGCAGTATTTT.

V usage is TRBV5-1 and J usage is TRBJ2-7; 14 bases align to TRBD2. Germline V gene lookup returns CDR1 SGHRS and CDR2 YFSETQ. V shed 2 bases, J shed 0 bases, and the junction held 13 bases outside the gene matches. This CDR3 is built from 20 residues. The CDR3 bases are TGCGCCAGCAGCTTTGAAGGGGGGACTAGCGGGGGAGGGGACTCCTACGAGCAGTACTTC. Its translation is CASSFEGGTSGGGDSYEQYF.

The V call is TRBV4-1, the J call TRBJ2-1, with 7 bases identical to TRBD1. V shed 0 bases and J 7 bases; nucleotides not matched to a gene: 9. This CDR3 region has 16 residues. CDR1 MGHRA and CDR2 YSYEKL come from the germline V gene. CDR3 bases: TGCGCCAGCAGCCAAGATCGGACAGGAGGATGGAATGAGCAGTTCTTC. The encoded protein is CASSQDRTGGWNEQFF.

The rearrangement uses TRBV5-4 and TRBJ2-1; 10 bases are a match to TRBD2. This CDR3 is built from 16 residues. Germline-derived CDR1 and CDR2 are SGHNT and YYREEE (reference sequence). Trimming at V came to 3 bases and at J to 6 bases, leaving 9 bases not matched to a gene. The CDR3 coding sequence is TGTGCCAGCAGCTATTCGGCTAGCGGGAGAGGCAATGAGCAGTTCTTC. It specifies CASSYSASGRGNEQFF. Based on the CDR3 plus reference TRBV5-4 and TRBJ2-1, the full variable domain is ETGVTQSPTHLIKTRGQQVTLRCSSQSGHNTVSWYQQALGQGPQFIFQYYREEENGRGNFPPRFSGLQFPNYSSELNVNALELDDSALYLCASSYSASGRGNEQFFGPGTRLTVL.

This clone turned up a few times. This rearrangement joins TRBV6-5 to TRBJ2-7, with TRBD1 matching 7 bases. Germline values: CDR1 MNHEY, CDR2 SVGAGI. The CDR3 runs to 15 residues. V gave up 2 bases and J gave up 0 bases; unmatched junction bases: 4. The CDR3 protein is CASSYAGDSSYEQYF. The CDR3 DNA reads TGTGCCAGCAGTTACGCAGGGGACAGCTCCTACGAGCAGTACTTC.

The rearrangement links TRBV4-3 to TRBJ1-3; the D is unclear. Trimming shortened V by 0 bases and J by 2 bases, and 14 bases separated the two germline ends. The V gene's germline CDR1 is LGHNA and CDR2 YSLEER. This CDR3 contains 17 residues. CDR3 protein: CASSQDSPKLTGNTIYF. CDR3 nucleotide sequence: TGCGCCAGCAGCCAAGACAGCCCTAAACTAACTGGAAACACCATATATTTT.

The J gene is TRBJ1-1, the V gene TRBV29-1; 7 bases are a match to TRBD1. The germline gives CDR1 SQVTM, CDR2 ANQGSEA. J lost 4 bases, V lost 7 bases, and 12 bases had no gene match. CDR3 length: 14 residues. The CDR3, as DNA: TGCAGCGGCGGTTCAACAGGGGCGTTCACTGAAGCTTTCTTT. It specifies CSGGSTGAFTEAFF.

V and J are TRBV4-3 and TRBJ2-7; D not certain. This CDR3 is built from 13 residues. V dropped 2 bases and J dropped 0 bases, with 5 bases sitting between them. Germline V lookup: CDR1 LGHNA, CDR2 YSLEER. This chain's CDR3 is CASSQSVSYEQYF. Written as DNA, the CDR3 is TGCGCCAGCAGCCAATCAGTCTCCTACGAGCAGTACTTC.

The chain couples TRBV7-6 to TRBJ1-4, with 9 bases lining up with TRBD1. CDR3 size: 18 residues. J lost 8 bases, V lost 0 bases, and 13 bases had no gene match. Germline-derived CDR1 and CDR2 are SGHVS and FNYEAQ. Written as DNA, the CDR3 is TGTGCCAGCAGCTTAGCCCCGGGACAGGGCACTTCCCAGGAAAAACTGTTTTTT. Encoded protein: CASSLAPGQGTSQEKLFF.

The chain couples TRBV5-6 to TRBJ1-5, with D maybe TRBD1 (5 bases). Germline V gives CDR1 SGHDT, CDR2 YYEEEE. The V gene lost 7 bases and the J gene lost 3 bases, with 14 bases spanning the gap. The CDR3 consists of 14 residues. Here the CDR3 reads CASWVWGDNQPQHF. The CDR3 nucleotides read TGTGCCAGCTGGGTTTGGGGGGACAATCAGCCCCAGCATTTT.